The T cell receptor (beta chain) under discussion was sequenced for a study of blood T cell repertoires in COVID-19. At the level of the study: The analysed material was cDNA or gDNA that came from T cells, B-cell-depleted T cells, or PBMCs.

CDR1 SGHNT and CDR2 YYREEE come from the germline V gene (reference sequence). With 4 bases clipped from V and 7 bases from J, the junction kept 12 bases outside the gene matches. This CDR3 region has 16 residues. TCRdb's table, derived via immunoSEQ multiplex PCR, lists solely in-frame clones and lacks some. The data show 150,000 to 200,000 clones, with more than 80% seen just once and 11% held by the top ten. The J gene is TRBJ2-5, the V gene TRBV5-4, with 11 nucleotides matching TRBD2. The sample was peripheral blood. The receptor comes from a human donor in a cohort sampled during active COVID-19. CDR3 nucleotide sequence: TGTGCCAGCAGCGCGGGACTAGCGGAACCAGTGGCGACCCAGTACTTC. Translating gives CASSAGLAEPVATQYF.